This T cell receptor (beta chain) was recorded in a study of CD4 T cells in relation to SARS-CoV-2 and coronaviruses (dated by TCRdb to the early 2020s). Study-level background: In the ViraFEST assay, PBMCs were cultured with antigen for around eleven days, after which TCR beta CDR3s were sequenced to identify antigen-specific clonal expansions. The full convalescent cohort of approximately 13 patients had a median age of about 40 years, ranging from roughly 21 to 75 years. The approximately 12 convalescent patients included 8 males and 4 females; two subjects were Hispanic. Shared crossreactive spike epitopes were mapped to their HLA restriction using patient-derived lymphoblastoid cell lines. Memory CD4+ T cell crossreactivity between SARS-CoV-2 and common cold coronavirus spike proteins was assessed at the TCR clonotype level in the study. The Adaptive Biotechnologies TCR-sequencing kit was used to sequence samples from three pre-COVID donors and the naive versus memory experiments, while other data came from Illumina-based sequencing. A different TCR-beta assay, based on Illumina, was used to sequence expansion assays from other donors in the study.

Naive and memory CD4+ T cells were separated from cryopreserved PBMCs by CD4 enrichment followed by EasySep naive CD4+ T cell enrichment. Sorted naive or memory CD4+ T cells (about 9.6 x 10^4) were cultured 1:1 with T cell-depleted PBMCs and CEF peptides for over eight days. Triplicate replicate wells were generally used for each peptide culture condition. Ficoll-Paque PLUS gradient centrifugation was used to isolate PBMCs from either whole blood or leukapheresis product. PBMCs were either cryopreserved at -140 degrees C or used fresh in the expansion assay. The QIAamp Micro DNA Kit was used to extract genomic DNA from the CD4+ T cells. CEF-cultured naive and memory CD4+ T cell DNA received survey-level immunoSEQ TCR-beta sequencing. The authors' pipeline ran thus. During preprocessing, nonproductive sequences were discarded, as were any CDR3s that did not begin with C, did not end with F or W, or were shorter than 7 amino acids. The MANAFEST web app identified antigen-specific clonotypes based on expansion compared with the reference and other culture wells. A clone was considered positive if the clone showed significant expansion compared with the reference culture in 2 of 3 replicate wells at an FDR below 0.05. A further requirement for positive clones was significant expansion compared with all other tandem wells, along with an odds ratio above 5. Cultured and uncultured naive and memory CD4+ repertoires were searched for previously identified spike- and CEF-reactive CDR3s. After three terminal residues were trimmed from each end, CDR3 homology was quantified as pairwise Levenshtein distance using the stringdist R package. Not all clones reach the TCRdb copy of this immuneACCESS table, which keeps in-frame sequences only. Checked studies attribute under half of the gap to unresolved V genes and leave the rest unexplained. The V and J calls and the clone size are those of that table, but D and trimming were determined from the DNA. The sample records tens of thousands of clones, more than 60% of which are singletons. The ten largest clones take up about 2.5% of the sample.

As encoded in the germline V gene, CDR1 is SGDLS while CDR2 is YYNGEE. The CDR3 holds 15 amino acids from the cysteine to the phenylalanine. CDR3 DNA is the only sequence kept; it has 45 bases, read in frame from the first base. The germline ends are 19 bases apart after V is trimmed by 7 bases and J by 4 bases. The study at large found these results: Crossreactivity analysis centred on spike protein, so crossreactivity against other viral proteins was not assessed. Small numbers of patients and of tested TCRs limited the study. Sequencing of naive versus memory cells indicated that the assay detects memory recall responses, not primary responses primed during culture. Significantly weaker SARS-CoV-2-driven expansion was shown by crossreactive clones than by monoreactive clones, consistent with antigenic imprinting. Because no donor provided both pre-pandemic and post-infection samples, tracing the source of pre-existing responses was limited. In roughly 60% of donors, memory CD4+ clonotypes turned up that crossrecognized SARS-CoV-2 and at least one common cold coronavirus spike.

This clone registers as medium-sized (0.01 to 0.1%) within its sample. No antigen is known for it. Base quality data are lacking; no much larger clone is found one base away. Sequencing used memory CD4+ T cells from PBMCs, cultured in vitro. Per the publication, the cell subset or site label means: memory (non-naive) CD4+ T cells. The receptor comes from an adult with COVID-19. This sequence uses TRBV9 and TRBJ2-3; TRBD2 is a weak D gene call, 6 bases matching. The DNA sequence is TGTGCCAGCTCCTACCAACTAGCCCGCCCAGATACGCAGTATTTT. This sequence encodes CASSYQLARPDTQYF.